This T cell receptor beta chain was captured by sequencing in a study of post-analysis software for immune sequencing data. Overall study results and limits: TRBV5-6, TRBV5-1 and TRBV20-1 belonged to a set of five TRBV segments that were more frequent in patients than controls.

For this clonotype: What it recognizes is unknown.

The CDR3 length is 14 residues. The ends were cut back, 6 bases at V and 4 bases at J, with 15 bases in the middle. Sequencing libraries made from TCR beta cDNA carried unique molecular identifiers. Researchers reported roughly 0.5 million cDNA molecules coming from approximately 1 to 10 million T cells. TCRdb ran MiXCR on the PCR reads and lists one entry per CDR3 protein. The sample lists 550,000 to 700,000 distinct CDR3 sequences, roughly 45% occurring once. This chain connects TRBV12-3 or TRBV12-4 to TRBJ1-1; weak D call: TRBD1 (6 bases). Sample: blood. The clonotype originates from a girl between 5 and 17 years old with multiple sclerosis. As DNA, the CDR3 is TGTGCCAGCAGCCGCGGAGGGGGGAGCACTGAAGCTTTCTTT. Its protein product is CASSRGGGSTEAFF.